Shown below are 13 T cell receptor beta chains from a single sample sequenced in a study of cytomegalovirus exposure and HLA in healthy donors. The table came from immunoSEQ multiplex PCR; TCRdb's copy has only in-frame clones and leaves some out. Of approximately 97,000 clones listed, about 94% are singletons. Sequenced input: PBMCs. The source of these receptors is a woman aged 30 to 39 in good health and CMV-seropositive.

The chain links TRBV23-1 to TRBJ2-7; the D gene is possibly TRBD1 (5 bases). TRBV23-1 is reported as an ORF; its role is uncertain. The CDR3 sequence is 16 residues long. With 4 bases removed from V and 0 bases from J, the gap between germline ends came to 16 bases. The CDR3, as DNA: TGCGCCAGCAGTCCCCGGAGTAGGGGAAGCTCCTACGAGCAGTACTTC. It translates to CASSPRSRGSSYEQYF.

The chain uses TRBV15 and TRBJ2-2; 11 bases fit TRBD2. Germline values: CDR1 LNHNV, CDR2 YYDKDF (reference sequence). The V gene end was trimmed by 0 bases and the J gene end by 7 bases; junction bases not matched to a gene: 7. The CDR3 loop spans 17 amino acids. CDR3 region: CATSRELAGVGGGELFF. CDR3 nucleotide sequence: TGTGCCACCAGCAGAGAACTAGCGGGAGTCGGGGGCGGGGAGCTGTTTTTT. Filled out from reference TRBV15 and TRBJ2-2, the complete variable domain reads DAMVIQNPRYQVTQFGKPVTLSCSQTLNHNVMYWYQQKSSQAPKLLFHYYDKDFNNEADTPDNFQSRRPNTSFCFLDIRSPGLGDTAMYLCATSRELAGVGGGELFFGEGSRLTVL.

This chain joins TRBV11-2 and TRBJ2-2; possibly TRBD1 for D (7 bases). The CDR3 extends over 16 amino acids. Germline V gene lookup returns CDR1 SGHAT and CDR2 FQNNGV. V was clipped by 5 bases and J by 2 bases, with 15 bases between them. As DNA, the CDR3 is TGTGCCAGCAGCCTGCACAGGGGAGGCAACACCGGGGAGCTGTTTTTT. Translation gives CASSLHRGGNTGELFF.

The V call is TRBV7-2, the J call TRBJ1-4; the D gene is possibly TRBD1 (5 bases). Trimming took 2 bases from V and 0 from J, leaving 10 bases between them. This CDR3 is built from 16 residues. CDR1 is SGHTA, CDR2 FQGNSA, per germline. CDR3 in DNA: TGTGCCAGCAGCTTAAGCAGGGCGGCAACTAATGAAAAACTGTTTTTT. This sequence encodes CASSLSRAATNEKLFF.

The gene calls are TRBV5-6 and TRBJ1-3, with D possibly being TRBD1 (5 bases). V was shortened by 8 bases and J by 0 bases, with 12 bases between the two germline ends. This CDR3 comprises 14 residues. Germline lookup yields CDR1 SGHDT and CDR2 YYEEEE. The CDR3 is CASLLGGSGNTIYF. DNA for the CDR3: TGTGCCAGTCTATTGGGGGGCTCTGGAAACACCATATATTTT.

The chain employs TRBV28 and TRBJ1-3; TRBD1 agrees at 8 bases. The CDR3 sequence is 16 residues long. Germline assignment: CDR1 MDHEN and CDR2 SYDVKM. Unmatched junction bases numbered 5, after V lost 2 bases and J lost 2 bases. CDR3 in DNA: TGTGCCAGCAGTTTACGAGACAGGGGAGCTGGAAACACCATATATTTT. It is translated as CASSLRDRGAGNTIYF.

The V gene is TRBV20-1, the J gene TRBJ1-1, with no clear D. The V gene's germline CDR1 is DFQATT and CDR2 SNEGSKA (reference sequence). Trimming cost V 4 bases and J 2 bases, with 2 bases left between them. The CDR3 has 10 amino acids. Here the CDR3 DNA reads TGCAGTGCTATAAACACTGAAGCTTTCTTT. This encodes CSAINTEAFF.

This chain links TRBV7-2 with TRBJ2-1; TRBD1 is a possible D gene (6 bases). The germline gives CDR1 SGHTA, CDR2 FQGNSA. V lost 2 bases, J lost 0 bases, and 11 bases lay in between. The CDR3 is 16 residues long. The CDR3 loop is CASSLREGDSYNEQFF. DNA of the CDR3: TGTGCCAGCAGCTTACGAGAGGGGGACTCCTACAATGAGCAGTTCTTC.

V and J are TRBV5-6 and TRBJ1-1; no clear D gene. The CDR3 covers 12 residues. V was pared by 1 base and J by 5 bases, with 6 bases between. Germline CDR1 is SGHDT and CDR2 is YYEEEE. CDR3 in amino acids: CASSLRWTEAFF. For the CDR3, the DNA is TGTGCCAGCAGCTTGCGGTGGACTGAAGCTTTCTTT.

The CDR3 reads CASSPGTSGRADTQYF. The CDR3 bases are TGTGCCAGCAGCCCAGGGACTAGCGGAAGAGCAGATACGCAGTATTTT. The V and J genes are TRBV5-4 and TRBJ2-3; the match to TRBD2 covers 11 bases. Looked up from germline, CDR1 is SGHNT and CDR2 is YYREEE (reference sequence). V lost 4 bases, J lost 4 bases, and 8 bases stayed unmatched. This CDR3 has 16 amino acids.

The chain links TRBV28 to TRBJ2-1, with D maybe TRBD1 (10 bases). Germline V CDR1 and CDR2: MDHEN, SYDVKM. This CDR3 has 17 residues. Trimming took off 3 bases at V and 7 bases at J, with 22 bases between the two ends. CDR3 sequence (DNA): TGTGCCAGCAGTTTCCCTCGCCTAGCGGGACAGGGGAATGAGCAGTTCTTC. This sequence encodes CASSFPRLAGQGNEQFF.

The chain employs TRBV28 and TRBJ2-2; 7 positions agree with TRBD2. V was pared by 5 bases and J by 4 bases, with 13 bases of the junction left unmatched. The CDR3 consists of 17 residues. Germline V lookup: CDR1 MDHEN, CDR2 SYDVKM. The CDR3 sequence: CASSIIRGSGGTGELFF. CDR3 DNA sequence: TGTGCCAGCAGTATTATACGCGGGAGTGGTGGCACCGGGGAGCTGTTTTTT.

This CDR3 reads CASSPGLAVVSTDTQYF. The CDR3 region has the DNA TGTGCCAGCAGCCCGGGACTAGCGGTAGTTAGCACAGATACGCAGTATTTT. The rearrangement uses TRBV9 and TRBJ2-3, with TRBD2 identical over 11 bases. V shed 4 bases, J shed 0 bases, and the junction held 7 bases outside the gene matches. The germline gives CDR1 SGDLS, CDR2 YYNGEE. CDR3 length: 17 residues.